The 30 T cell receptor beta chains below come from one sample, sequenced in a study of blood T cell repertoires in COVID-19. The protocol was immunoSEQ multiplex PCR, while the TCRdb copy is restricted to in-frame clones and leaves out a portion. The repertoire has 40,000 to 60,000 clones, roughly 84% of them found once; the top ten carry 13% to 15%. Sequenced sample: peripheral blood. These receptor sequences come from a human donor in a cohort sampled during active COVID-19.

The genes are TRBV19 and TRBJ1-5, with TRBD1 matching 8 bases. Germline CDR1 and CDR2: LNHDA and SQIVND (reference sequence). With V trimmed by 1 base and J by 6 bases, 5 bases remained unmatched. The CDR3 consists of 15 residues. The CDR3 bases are TGTGCCAGTAGTATAGGTGCAGGGGGCTTTCAGCCCCAGCATTTT. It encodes CASSIGAGGFQPQHF.

The CDR3 DNA sequence: TGTGCCAGCAGCGTAGGGACTAGCAGACACTACGAGCAGTACTTC. Amino acid sequence: CASSVGTSRHYEQYF. The V and J genes are TRBV9 and TRBJ2-7, with TRBD2 identical over 8 bases. From germline, CDR1 is SGDLS and CDR2 YYNGEE. V shed 0 bases and J 3 bases; nucleotides not matched to a gene: 5. The CDR3 spans 15 residues.

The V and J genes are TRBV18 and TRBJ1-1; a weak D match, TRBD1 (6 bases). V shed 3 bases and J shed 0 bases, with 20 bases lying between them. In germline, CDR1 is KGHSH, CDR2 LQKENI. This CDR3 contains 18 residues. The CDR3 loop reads CASSPGGGAIGMNTEAFF. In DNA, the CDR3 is TGTGCCAGCTCACCGGGGGGGGGCGCAATAGGTATGAACACTGAAGCTTTCTTT.

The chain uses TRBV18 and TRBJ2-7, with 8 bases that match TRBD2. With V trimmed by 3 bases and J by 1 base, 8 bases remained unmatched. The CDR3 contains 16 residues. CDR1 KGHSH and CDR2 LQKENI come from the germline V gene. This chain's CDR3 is CASSPLPGTSSYEQYF. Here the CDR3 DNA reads TGTGCCAGCTCACCCCTGCCCGGGACTAGTTCCTACGAGCAGTACTTC.

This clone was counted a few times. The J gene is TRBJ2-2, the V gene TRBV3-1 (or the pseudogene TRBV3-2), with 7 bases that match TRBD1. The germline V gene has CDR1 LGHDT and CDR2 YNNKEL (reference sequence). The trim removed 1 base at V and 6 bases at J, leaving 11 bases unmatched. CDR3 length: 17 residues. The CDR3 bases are TGTGCCAGCAGCCAAGGATGGGAGACAGGGTCAGCCGGGGAGCTGTTTTTT. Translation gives CASSQGWETGSAGELFF.

The CDR3 nucleotides are TGTGCCAGCTCATCACAACAGGGGGTGGACAGCTACACCTTC. It codes for CASSSQQGVDSYTF. The J gene is TRBJ1-2, the V gene TRBV18, with 8 bases matching TRBD1. There are 14 residues in the CDR3. Germline CDR1 is KGHSH and CDR2 is LQKENI. J gave up 9 bases and V 5 bases, and 11 bases lay outside the gene matches.

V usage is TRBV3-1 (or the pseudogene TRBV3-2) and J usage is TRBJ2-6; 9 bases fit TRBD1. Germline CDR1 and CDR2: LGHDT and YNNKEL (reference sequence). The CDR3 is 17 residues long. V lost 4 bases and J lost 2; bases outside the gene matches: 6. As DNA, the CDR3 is TGTGCCAGCAGCCGGGGACAGGGAGGCGCTGGGGCCAACGTCCTGACTTTC. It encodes CASSRGQGGAGANVLTF.

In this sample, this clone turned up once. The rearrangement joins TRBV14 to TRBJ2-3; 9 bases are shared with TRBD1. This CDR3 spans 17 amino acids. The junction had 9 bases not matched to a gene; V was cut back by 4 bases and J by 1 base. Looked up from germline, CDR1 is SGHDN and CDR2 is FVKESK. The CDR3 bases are TGTGCCAGCAGCCCTCTTATCTGGACAGGGGGCACAGATACGCAGTATTTT. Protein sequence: CASSPLIWTGGTDTQYF.

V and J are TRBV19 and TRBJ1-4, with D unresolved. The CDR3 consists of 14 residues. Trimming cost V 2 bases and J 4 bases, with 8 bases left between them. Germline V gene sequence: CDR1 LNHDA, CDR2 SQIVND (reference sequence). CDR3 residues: CASSIREVNEKLFF. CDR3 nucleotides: TGTGCCAGTAGTATACGGGAGGTTAATGAAAAACTGTTTTTT.

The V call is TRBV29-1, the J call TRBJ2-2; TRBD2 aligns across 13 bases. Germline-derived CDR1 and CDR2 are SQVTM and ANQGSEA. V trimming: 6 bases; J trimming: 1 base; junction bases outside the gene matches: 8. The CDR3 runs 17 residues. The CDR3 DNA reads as TGCAGCGTACCCGGGACTAGCGGGGCAGTGAACACCGGGGAGCTGTTTTTT. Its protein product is CSVPGTSGAVNTGELFF.

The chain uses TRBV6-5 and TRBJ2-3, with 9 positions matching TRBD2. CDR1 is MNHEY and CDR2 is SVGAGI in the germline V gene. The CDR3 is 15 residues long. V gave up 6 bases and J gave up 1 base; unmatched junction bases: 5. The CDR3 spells CASRAAGGGTDTQYF. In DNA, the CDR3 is TGTGCCAGCAGGGCAGCGGGGGGAGGCACAGATACGCAGTATTTT.

This CDR3 reads CASSPRETQYF. CDR3 nucleotides: TGTGCCAGCAGTCCCCGGGAGACCCAGTACTTC. The rearrangement links TRBV6-2 or TRBV6-3 to TRBJ2-5; D gene ambiguous. Germline V CDR1 and CDR2: MNHEY, SVGEGT. V was cut by 5 bases and J by 5 bases, with 6 bases left in between. The CDR3 totals 11 residues.

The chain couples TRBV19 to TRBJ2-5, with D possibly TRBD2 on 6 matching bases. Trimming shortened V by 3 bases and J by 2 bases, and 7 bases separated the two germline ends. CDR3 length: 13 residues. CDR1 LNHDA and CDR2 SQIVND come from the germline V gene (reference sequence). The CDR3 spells CASSIGLQETQYF. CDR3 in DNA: TGTGCCAGTAGTATCGGACTACAAGAGACCCAGTACTTC.

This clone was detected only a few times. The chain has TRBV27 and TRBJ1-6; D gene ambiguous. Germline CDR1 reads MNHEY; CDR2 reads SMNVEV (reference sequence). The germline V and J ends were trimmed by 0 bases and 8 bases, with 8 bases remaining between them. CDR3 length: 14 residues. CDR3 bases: TGTGCCAGCAGTTTATCGCTGGCGGATTCACCCCTCCACTTT. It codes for CASSLSLADSPLHF.

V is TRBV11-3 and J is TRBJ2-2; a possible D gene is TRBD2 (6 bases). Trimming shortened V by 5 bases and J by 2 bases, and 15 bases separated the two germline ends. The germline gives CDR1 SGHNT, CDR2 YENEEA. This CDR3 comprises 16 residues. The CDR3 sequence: CASSHYGGPNTGELFF. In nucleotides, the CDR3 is TGTGCCAGCAGCCATTACGGGGGACCCAACACCGGGGAGCTGTTTTTT.

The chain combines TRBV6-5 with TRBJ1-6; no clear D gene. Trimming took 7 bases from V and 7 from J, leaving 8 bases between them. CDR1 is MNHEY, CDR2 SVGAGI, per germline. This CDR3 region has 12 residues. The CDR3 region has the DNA TGTGCCAGCACCCCGGGAAATTCACCCCTCCACTTT. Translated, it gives CASTPGNSPLHF.

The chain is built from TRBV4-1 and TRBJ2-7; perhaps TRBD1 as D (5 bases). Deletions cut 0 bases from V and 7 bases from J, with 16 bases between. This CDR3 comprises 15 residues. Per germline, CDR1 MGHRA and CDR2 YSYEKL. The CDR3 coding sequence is TGCGCCAGCAGCCAAGATTCGGCAGGGCGTAGGGAGCAGTACTTC. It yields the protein CASSQDSAGRREQYF.

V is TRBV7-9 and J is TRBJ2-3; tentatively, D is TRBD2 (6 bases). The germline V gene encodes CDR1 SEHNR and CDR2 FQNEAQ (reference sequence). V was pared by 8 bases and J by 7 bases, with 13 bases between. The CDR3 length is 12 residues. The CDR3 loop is CASGEESNTQYF. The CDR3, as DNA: TGTGCCAGCGGGGAGGAGAGTAATACGCAGTATTTT.

CDR3 sequence (DNA): TGTGCCAGCAGCCCTGAGACTAGCGGGAAAAGCTCCTACAATGAGCAGTTCTTC. This translates into CASSPETSGKSSYNEQFF. This chain joins TRBV7-9 and TRBJ2-1; 11 positions match TRBD2. The V and J ends lost 5 bases and 0 bases, in that order; junction bases with no gene match: 9. The CDR3 has 18 residues. CDR1 and CDR2 from the germline V gene are SEHNR and FQNEAQ (reference sequence).

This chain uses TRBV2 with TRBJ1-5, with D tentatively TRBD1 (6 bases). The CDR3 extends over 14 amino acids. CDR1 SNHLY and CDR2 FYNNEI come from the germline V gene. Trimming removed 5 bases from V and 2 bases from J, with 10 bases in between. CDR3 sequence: CASSYSGGNQPQHF. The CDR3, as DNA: TGTGCCAGCAGTTATTCAGGGGGCAATCAGCCCCAGCATTTT. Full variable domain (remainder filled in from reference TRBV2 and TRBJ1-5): EPEVTQTPSHQVTQMGQEVILRCVPISNHLYFYWYRQILGQKVEFLVSFYNNEISEKSEIFDDQFSVERPDGSNFTLKIRSTKLEDSAMYFCASSYSGGNQPQHFGDGTRLSIL.

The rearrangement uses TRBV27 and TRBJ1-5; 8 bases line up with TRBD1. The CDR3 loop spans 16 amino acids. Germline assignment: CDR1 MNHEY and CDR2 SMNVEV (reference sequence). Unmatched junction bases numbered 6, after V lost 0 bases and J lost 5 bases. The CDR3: CASSLSWGTGYQPQHF. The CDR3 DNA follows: TGTGCCAGCAGTTTATCCTGGGGGACAGGATATCAGCCCCAGCATTTT.

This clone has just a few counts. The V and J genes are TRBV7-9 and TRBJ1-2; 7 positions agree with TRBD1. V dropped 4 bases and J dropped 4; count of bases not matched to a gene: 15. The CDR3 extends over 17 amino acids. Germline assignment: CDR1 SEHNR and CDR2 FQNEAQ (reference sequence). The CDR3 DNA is TGTGCCAGCAGCTCGGGCGGGATTAGGGGGCGCGCCTATGGCTACACCTTC. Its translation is CASSSGGIRGRAYGYTF.

CDR3 DNA sequence: TGTGCCTGGAGGGGAGCCGTAGCGGCCAATGAGCAGTTCTTC. Residues: CAWRGAVAANEQFF. V is TRBV30 and J is TRBJ2-1; TRBD2 is a possible D gene (6 bases). Per the germline V gene, CDR1 is GTSNPN and CDR2 is SVGIG (reference sequence). The CDR3 covers 14 residues. V dropped 3 bases and J dropped 6 bases, with 15 bases sitting between them. The whole variable domain, remainder taken from reference TRBV30 and TRBJ2-1, is SQTIHQWPATLVQPVGSPLSLECTVEGTSNPNLYWYRQAAGRGLQLLFYSVGIGQISSEVPQNLSASRPQDRQFILSSKKLLLSDSGFYLCAWRGAVAANEQFFGPGTRLTVL.

The CDR3 here is CASSSTGDYGYTF. The CDR3 DNA is TGCGCCAGCAGCTCTACAGGGGACTATGGCTACACCTTC. The chain links TRBV5-1 to TRBJ1-2; 7 nucleotides match TRBD1. CDR3 length equals 13 residues. The trim removed 3 bases at V and 3 bases at J, leaving 2 bases unmatched. CDR1 SGHRS and CDR2 YFSETQ come from the germline V gene.

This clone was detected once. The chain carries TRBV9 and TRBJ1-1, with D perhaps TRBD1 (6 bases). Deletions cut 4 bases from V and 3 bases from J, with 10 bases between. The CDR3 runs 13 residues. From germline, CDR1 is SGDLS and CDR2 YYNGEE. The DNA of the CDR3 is TGTGCCAGCAGCCAACAGGGAGACACTGAAGCTTTCTTT. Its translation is CASSQQGDTEAFF.

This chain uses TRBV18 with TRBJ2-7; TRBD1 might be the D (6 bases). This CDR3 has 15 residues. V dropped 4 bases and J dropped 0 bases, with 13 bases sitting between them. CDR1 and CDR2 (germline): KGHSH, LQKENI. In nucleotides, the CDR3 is TGTGCCAGCTCACAGACCACAGGGTACTCCTACGAGCAGTACTTC. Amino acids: CASSQTTGYSYEQYF.

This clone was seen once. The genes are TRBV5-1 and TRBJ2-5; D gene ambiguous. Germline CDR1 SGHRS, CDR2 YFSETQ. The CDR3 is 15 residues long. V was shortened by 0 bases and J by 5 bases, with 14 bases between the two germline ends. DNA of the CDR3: TGCGCCAGCAGCTTGGACGGCAGGCTCTCTGAGACCCAGTACTTC. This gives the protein CASSLDGRLSETQYF.

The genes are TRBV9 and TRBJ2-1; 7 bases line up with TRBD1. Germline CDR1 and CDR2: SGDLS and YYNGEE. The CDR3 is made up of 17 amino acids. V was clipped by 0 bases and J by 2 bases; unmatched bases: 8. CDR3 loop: CASSVGGRGFAYNEQFF. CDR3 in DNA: TGTGCCAGCAGCGTAGGGGGCAGGGGGTTCGCCTACAATGAGCAGTTCTTC.

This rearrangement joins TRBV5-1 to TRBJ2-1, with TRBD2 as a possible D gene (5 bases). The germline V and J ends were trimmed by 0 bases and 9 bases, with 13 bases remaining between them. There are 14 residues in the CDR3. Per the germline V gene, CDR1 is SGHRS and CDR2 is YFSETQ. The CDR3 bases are TGCGCCAGCAGCTTGGGACTATTAGAGACTGAGCAGTTCTTC. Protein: CASSLGLLETEQFF.

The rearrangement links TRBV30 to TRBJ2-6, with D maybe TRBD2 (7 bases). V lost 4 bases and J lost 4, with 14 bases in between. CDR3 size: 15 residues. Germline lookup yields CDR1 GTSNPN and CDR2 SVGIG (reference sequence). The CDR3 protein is CAWKKGGLGANVLTF. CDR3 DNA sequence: TGTGCCTGGAAAAAGGGGGGGCTCGGGGCCAACGTCCTGACTTTC. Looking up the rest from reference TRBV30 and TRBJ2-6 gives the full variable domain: SQTIHQWPATLVQPVGSPLSLECTVEGTSNPNLYWYRQAAGRGLQLLFYSVGIGQISSEVPQNLSASRPQDRQFILSSKKLLLSDSGFYLCAWKKGGLGANVLTFGAGSRLTVL.